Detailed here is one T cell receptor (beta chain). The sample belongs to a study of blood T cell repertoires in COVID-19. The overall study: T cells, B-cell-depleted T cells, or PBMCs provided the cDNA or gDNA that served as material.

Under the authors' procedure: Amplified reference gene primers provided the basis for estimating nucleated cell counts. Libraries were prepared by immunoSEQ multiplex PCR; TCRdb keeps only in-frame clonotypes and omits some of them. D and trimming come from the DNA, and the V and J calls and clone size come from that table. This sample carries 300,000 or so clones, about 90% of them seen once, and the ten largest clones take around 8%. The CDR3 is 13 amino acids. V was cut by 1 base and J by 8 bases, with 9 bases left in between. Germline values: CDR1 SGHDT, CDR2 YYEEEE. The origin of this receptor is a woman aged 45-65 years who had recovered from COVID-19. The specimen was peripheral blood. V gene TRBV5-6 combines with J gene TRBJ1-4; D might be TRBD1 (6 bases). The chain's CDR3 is CASSLSGTEKLFF. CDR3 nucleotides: TGTGCCAGCAGCTTGTCCGGGACAGAAAAACTGTTTTTT.